This entry describes one T cell receptor (beta chain). Participants classified as exposed had met a COVID-19 case within 2 weeks before study entry. The record originates from a study of blood T cell repertoires in COVID-19. Study as a whole: COVID-19 samples, acute and convalescent, were from the United States, Italy and Spain.

The V segment lost 3 bases and the J segment 5 bases; nucleotides outside the gene matches: 5. The CDR3 has 14 amino acids. Per germline, CDR1 LNHDA and CDR2 SQIVND (reference sequence). Per the authors' pipeline: Quantification of nucleated cells was approximated via reference gene primer amplification. Libraries were prepared by immunoSEQ multiplex PCR; TCRdb keeps only in-frame clonotypes and omits some of them. D and trimming were read from the DNA, whereas the V and J calls and clone size are those reported in that table. The data show approximately 250,000 clones, around 90% seen once. The V gene is TRBV19, the J gene TRBJ2-5; 8 positions agree with TRBD2. The TCR sequence derives from a man in his forties who had been exposed to COVID-19. The sequencing input was PBMCs or T cells enriched from blood (not recorded which). The CDR3 nucleotides read TGTGCCAGTAGTATCGCGGGGGGCGTGGAGACCCAGTACTTC. This sequence encodes CASSIAGGVETQYF.